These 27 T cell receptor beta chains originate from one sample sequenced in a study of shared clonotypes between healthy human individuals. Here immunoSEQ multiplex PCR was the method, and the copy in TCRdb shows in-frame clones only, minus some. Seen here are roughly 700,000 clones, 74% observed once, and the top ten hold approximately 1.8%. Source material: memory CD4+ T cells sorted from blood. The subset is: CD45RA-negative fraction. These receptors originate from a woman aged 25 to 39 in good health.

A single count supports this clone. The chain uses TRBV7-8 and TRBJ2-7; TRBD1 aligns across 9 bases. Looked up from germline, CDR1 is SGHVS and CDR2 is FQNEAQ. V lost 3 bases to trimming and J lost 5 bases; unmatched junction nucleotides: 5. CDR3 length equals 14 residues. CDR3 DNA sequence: TGTGCCAGCAGCTTCCGGGACAGGGCCCACGAGCAGTACTTC. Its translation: CASSFRDRAHEQYF. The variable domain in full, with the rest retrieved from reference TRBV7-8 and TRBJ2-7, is GAGVSQSPRYKVAKRGQDVALRCDPISGHVSLFWYQQALGQGPEFLTYFQNEAQLDKSGLPSDRFFAERPEGSVSTLKIQRTQQEDSAVYLCASSFRDRAHEQYFGPGTRLTVT.

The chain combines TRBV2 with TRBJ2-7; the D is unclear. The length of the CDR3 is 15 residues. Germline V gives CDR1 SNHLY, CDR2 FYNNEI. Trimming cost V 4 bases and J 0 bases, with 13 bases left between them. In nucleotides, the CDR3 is TGTGCCAGCAGTGGTCTTAGCCAGAGCTCCTACGAGCAGTACTTC. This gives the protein CASSGLSQSSYEQYF. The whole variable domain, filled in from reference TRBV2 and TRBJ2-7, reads EPEVTQTPSHQVTQMGQEVILRCVPISNHLYFYWYRQILGQKVEFLVSFYNNEISEKSEIFDDQFSVERPDGSNFTLKIRSTKLEDSAMYFCASSGLSQSSYEQYFGPGTRLTVT.

The CDR3 sequence: CASSWTSGNYEQYF. CDR3 nucleotides: TGCGCCAGCAGTTGGACTAGCGGGAACTACGAGCAGTACTTC. The V and J genes are TRBV5-1 and TRBJ2-7; TRBD2 matches 12 bases. The germline V gene has CDR1 SGHRS and CDR2 YFSETQ. Trimming removed 5 bases from V and 3 bases from J; junction bases left unmatched: 3. The CDR3 loop spans 14 amino acids.

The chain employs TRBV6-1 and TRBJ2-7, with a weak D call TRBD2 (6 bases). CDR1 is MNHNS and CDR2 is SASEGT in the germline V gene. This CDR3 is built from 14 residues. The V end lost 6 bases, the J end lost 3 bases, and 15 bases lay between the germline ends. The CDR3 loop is CASRRGGDLYEQYF. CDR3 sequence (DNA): TGTGCCAGCAGACGCGGCGGGGACCTCTACGAGCAGTACTTC.

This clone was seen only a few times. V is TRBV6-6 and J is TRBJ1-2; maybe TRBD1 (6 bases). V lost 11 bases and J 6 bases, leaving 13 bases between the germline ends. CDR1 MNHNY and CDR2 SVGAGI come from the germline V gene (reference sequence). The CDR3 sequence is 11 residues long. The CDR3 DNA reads TGTGCCGGGGGCGGGGACGATGGCTACACCTTC. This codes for CAGGGDDGYTF.

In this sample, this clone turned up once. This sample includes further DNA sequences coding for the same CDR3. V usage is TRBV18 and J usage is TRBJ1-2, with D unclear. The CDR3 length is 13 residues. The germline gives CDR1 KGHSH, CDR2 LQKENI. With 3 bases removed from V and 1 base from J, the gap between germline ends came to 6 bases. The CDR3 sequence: CASSPTGNYGYTF. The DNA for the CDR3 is TGTGCCAGCTCACCGACTGGTAACTATGGCTACACCTTC. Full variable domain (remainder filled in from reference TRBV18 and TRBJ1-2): NAGVMQNPRHLVRRRGQEARLRCSPMKGHSHVYWYRQLPEEGLKFMVYLQKENIIDESGMPKERFSAEFPKEGPSILRIQQVVRGDSAAYFCASSPTGNYGYTFGSGTRLTVV.

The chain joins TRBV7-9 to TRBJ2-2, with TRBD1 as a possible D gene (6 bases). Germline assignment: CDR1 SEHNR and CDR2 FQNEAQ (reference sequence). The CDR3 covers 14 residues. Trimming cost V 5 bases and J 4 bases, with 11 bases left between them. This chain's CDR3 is CASSVGQPTGELFF. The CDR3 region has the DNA TGTGCCAGCAGCGTCGGACAGCCCACCGGGGAGCTGTTTTTT.

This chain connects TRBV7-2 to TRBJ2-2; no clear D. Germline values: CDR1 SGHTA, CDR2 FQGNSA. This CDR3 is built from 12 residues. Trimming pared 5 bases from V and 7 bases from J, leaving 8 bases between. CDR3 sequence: CASSVYGGELFF. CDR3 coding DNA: TGTGCCAGCAGCGTGTATGGCGGGGAGCTGTTTTTT. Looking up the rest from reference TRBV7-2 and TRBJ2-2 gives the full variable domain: GAGVSQSPSNKVTEKGKDVELRCDPISGHTALYWYRQSLGQGLEFLIYFQGNSAPDKSGLPSDRFSAERTGGSVSTLTIQRTQQEDSAVYLCASSVYGGELFFGEGSRLTVL.

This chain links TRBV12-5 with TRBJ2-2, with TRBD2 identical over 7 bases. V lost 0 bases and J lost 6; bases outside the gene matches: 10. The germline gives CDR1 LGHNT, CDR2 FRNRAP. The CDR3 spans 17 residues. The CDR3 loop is CASGLVVVGGPPGELFF. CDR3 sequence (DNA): TGTGCTAGTGGTTTGGTCGTGGTGGGAGGGCCGCCCGGGGAGCTGTTTTTT. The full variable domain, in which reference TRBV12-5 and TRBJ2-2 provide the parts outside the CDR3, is DARVTQTPRHKVTEMGQEVTMRCQPILGHNTVFWYRQTMMQGLELLAYFRNRAPLDDSGMPKDRFSAEMPDATLATLKIQPSEPRDSAVYFCASGLVVVGGPPGELFFGEGSRLTVL.

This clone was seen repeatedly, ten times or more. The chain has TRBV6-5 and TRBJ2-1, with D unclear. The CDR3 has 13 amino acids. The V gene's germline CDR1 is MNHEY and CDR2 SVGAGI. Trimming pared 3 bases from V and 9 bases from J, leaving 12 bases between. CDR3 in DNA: TGTGCCAGCAGTTATCCACCCCCCTCTGAGCAGTTCTTC. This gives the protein CASSYPPPSEQFF.

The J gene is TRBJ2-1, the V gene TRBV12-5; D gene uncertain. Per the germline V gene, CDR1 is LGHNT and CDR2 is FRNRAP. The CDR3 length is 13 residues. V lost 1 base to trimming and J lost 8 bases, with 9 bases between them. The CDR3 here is CASGLGRVDEQFF. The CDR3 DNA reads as TGTGCTAGTGGTTTGGGTAGGGTGGATGAGCAGTTCTTC.

For the CDR3, the DNA is TGCGCCAGCAGCGCTTTAGCGGGAGCAGTCAAAAACATTCAGTACTTC. Amino acids: CASSALAGAVKNIQYF. The rearrangement joins TRBV4-1 to TRBJ2-4; 9 bases line up with TRBD2. CDR1 MGHRA and CDR2 YSYEKL come from the germline V gene. After removal of 5 bases from V and 3 bases from J, the junction contained 8 bases not matched to a gene. This CDR3 is built from 16 residues.

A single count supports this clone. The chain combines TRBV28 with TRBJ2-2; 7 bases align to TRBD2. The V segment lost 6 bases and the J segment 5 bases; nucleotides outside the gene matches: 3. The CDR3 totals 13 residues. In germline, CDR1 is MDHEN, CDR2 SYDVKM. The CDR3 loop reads CASRRRETGELFF. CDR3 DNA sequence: TGTGCCAGCAGACGGCGGGAGACCGGGGAGCTGTTTTTT.

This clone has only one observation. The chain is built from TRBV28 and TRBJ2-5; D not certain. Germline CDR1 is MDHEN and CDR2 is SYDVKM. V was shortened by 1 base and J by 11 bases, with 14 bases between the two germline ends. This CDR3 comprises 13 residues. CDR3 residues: CASSLLGPPEQYF. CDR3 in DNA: TGTGCCAGCAGTTTATTAGGGCCCCCGGAGCAGTACTTC. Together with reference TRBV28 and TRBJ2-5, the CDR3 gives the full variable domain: DVKVTQSSRYLVKRTGEKVFLECVQDMDHENMFWYRQDPGLGLRLIYFSYDVKMKEKGDIPEGYSVSREKKERFSLILESASTNQTSMYLCASSLLGPPEQYFGPGTRLLVL.

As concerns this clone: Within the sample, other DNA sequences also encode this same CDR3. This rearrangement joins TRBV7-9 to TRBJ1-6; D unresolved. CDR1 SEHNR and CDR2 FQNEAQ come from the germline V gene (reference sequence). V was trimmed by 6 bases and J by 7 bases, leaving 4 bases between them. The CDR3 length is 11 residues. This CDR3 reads CASSFNSPLHF. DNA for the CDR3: TGTGCCAGCAGTTTCAATTCACCCCTCCACTTT.

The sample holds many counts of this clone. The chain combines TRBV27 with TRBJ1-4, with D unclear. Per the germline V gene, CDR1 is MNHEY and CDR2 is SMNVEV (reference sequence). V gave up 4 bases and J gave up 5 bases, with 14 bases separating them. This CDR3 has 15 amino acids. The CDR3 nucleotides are TGTGCCAGCAGTTCCCCGGGCAGTTCAAATGAAAAACTGTTTTTT. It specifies CASSSPGSSNEKLFF. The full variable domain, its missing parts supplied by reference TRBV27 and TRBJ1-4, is EAQVTQNPRYLITVTGKKLTVTCSQNMNHEYMSWYRQDPGLGLRQIYYSMNVEVTDKGDVPEGYKVSRKEKRNFPLILESPSPNQTSLYFCASSSPGSSNEKLFFGSGTQLSVL.

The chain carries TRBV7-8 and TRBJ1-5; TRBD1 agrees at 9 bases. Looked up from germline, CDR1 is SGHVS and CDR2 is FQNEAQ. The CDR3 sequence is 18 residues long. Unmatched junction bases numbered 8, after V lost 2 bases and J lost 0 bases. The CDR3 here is CASSLNRGQSYSNQPQHF. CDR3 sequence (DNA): TGTGCCAGCAGCTTAAACAGGGGGCAATCCTATAGCAATCAGCCCCAGCATTTT.

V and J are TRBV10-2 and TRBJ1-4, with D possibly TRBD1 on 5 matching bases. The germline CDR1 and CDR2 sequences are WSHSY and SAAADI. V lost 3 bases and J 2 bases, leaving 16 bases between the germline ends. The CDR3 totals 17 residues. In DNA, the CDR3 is TGCGCCAGCAGTGATCCCCGCGGGGCTCCGACTAATGAAAAACTGTTTTTT. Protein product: CASSDPRGAPTNEKLFF.

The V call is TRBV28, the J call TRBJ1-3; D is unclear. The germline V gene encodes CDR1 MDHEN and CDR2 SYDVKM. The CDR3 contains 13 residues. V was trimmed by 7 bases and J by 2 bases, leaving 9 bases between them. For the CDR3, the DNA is TGTGCCAGCACCCTCCGGGCTGGAAACACCATATATTTT. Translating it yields CASTLRAGNTIYF. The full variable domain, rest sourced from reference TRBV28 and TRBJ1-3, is DVKVTQSSRYLVKRTGEKVFLECVQDMDHENMFWYRQDPGLGLRLIYFSYDVKMKEKGDIPEGYSVSREKKERFSLILESASTNQTSMYLCASTLRAGNTIYFGEGSWLTVV.

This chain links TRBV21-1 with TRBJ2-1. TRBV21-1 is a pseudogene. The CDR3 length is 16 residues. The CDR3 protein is CASSKAGMETVNEQFF. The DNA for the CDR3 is TGTGCCAGCAGCAAAGCGGGAATGGAGACCGTCAATGAGCAGTTCTTC.

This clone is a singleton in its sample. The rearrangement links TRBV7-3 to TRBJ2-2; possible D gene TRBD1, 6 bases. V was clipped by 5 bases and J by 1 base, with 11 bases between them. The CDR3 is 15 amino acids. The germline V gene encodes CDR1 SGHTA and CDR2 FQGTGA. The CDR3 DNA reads TGTGCCAGCAGCCCGCAGGACAGGAACACCGGGGAGCTGTTTTTT. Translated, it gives CASSPQDRNTGELFF.

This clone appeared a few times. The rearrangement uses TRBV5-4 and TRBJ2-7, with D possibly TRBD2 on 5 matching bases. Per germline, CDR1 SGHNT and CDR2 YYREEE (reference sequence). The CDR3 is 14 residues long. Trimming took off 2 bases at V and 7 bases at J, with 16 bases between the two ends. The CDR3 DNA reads TGTGCCAGCAGCTTCCGGACCGCCCCGGGGGAGCAGTACTTC. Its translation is CASSFRTAPGEQYF.

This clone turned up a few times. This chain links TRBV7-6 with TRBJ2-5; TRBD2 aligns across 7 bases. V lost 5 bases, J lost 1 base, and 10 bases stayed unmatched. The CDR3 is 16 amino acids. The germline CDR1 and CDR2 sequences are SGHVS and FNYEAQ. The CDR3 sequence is CASSPYGGGLQETQYF. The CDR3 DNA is TGTGCCAGCAGCCCGTATGGGGGAGGGCTCCAAGAGACCCAGTACTTC.

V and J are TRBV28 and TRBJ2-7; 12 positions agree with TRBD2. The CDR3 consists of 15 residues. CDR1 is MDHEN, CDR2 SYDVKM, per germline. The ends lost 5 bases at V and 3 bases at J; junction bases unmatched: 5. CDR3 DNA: TGTGCCAGCAGTCCCCGACTAGCGGGAGTCTACGAGCAGTACTTC. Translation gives CASSPRLAGVYEQYF. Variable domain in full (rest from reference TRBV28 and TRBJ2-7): DVKVTQSSRYLVKRTGEKVFLECVQDMDHENMFWYRQDPGLGLRLIYFSYDVKMKEKGDIPEGYSVSREKKERFSLILESASTNQTSMYLCASSPRLAGVYEQYFGPGTRLTVT.

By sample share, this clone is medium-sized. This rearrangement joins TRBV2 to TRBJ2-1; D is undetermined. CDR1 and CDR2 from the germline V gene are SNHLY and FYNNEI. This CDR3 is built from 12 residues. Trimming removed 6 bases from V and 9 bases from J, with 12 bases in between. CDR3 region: CASRSSSTEQFF. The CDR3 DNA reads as TGTGCCAGCAGAAGCAGTAGCACTGAGCAGTTCTTC. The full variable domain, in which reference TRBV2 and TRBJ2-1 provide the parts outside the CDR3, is EPEVTQTPSHQVTQMGQEVILRCVPISNHLYFYWYRQILGQKVEFLVSFYNNEISEKSEIFDDQFSVERPDGSNFTLKIRSTKLEDSAMYFCASRSSSTEQFFGPGTRLTVL.

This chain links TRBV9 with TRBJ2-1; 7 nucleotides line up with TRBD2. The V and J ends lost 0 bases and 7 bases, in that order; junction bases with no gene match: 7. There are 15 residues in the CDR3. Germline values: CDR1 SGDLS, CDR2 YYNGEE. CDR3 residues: CASSVEVGRSNEQFF. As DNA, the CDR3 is TGTGCCAGCAGCGTAGAAGTCGGGAGGTCGAATGAGCAGTTCTTC.

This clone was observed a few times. The CDR3 reads CASSYGSHQPQHF. The CDR3 DNA is TGTGCCAGCAGTTACGGATCCCATCAGCCCCAGCATTTT. J is TRBJ1-5 and V is TRBV6-5; D gene unclear. Germline V gene lookup returns CDR1 MNHEY and CDR2 SVGAGI. Trimming left V 2 bases short and J 5 bases short, with 7 bases between. The CDR3 spans 13 residues.